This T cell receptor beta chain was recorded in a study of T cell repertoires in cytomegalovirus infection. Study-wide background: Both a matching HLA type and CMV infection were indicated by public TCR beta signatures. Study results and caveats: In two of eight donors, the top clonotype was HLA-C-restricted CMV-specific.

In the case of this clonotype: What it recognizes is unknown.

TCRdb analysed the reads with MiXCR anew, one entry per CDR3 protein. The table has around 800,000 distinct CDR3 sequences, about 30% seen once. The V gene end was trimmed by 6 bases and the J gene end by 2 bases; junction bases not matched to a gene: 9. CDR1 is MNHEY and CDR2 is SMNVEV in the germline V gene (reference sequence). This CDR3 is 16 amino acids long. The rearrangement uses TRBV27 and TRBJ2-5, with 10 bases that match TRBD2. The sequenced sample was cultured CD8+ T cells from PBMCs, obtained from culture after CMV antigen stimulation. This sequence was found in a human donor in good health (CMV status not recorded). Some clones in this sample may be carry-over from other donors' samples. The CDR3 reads CASSFSQLAGQETQYF. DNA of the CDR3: TGTGCCAGCAGCTTTAGTCAACTAGCGGGGCAAGAGACCCAGTACTTC.